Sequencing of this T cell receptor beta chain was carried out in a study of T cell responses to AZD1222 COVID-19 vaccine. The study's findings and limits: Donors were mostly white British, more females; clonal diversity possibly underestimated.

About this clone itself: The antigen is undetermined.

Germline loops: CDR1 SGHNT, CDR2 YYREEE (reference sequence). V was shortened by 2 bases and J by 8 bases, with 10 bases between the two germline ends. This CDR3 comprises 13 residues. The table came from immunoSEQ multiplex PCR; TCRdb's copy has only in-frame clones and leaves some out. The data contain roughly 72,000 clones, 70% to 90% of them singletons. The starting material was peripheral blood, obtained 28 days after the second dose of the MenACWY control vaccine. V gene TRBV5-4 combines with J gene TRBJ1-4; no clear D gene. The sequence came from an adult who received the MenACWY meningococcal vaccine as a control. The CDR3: CASSLAGSEKLFF. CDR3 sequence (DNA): TGTGCCAGCAGCTTAGCCGGGAGCGAAAAACTGTTTTTT.